The 6 T cell receptor beta chains reported below all come from one sample, sequenced in a study of blood T cell repertoires in COVID-19. The assay was immunoSEQ multiplex PCR, and TCRdb's table has in-frame clones only and misses some. Seen here are some 70,000 clones, approximately 89% observed once, and the top ten hold about 2.1%. Sequenced: peripheral blood. Receptors were obtained from a human donor in a cohort sampled during active COVID-19.

Here the CDR3 reads CASSSRLAGGFETQYF. The CDR3 nucleotides are TGTGCCAGCAGCTCGAGACTAGCGGGGGGGTTTGAGACCCAGTACTTC. The rearrangement joins TRBV5-4 to TRBJ2-5, with 14 bases aligning to TRBD2. CDR1 and CDR2 (germline): SGHNT, YYREEE (reference sequence). V lost 3 bases, J lost 5 bases, and 6 bases stayed unmatched. The CDR3 runs to 16 residues.

The gene calls are TRBV5-1 and TRBJ2-7, with a tentative D call TRBD1 (6 bases). The CDR3 is 13 amino acids. V was pared by 4 bases and J by 3 bases, with 11 bases between. Germline CDR1 reads SGHRS; CDR2 reads YFSETQ. Here the CDR3 reads CASSPGQHYEQYF. Written as DNA, the CDR3 is TGCGCCAGCAGCCCCGGACAGCACTACGAGCAGTACTTC.

The CDR3 here is CASSLVRGTEAFF. CDR3 sequence (DNA): TGTGCCAGCAGCTTAGTCAGGGGCACTGAAGCTTTCTTT. This chain joins TRBV11-2 and TRBJ1-1; TRBD1 is a possible D gene (6 bases). This CDR3 is 13 amino acids long. V gave up 1 base and J gave up 4 bases, with 7 bases separating them. CDR1 and CDR2 (germline): SGHAT, FQNNGV. Supplemented by reference TRBV11-2 and TRBJ1-1, the full variable domain reads EAGVAQSPRYKIIEKRQSVAFWCNPISGHATLYWYQQILGQGPKLLIQFQNNGVVDDSQLPKDRFSAERLKGVDSTLKIQPAKLEDSAVYLCASSLVRGTEAFFGQGTRLTVV.

This clone turned up a few times. The gene calls are TRBV27 and TRBJ2-1, with TRBD2 matching over 8 bases. Trimming removed 3 bases from V and 4 bases from J; junction bases left unmatched: 5. The CDR3 covers 15 residues. Per the germline V gene, CDR1 is MNHEY and CDR2 is SMNVEV (reference sequence). CDR3 sequence: CASSLNSGAYNEQFF. The CDR3 DNA sequence: TGTGCCAGCAGTTTGAATAGCGGGGCTTACAATGAGCAGTTCTTC.

Here the CDR3 reads CASSSSLHSDSNQPQHF. The CDR3 DNA reads TGTGCCAGCAGCTCCAGCCTCCACAGTGATAGCAATCAGCCCCAGCATTTT. This rearrangement joins TRBV5-8 to TRBJ1-5; D uncertain. This CDR3 has 17 residues. The germline gives CDR1 SGHTS, CDR2 YDEGEE. The V gene lost 3 bases and the J gene lost 0 bases, with 16 bases spanning the gap.

The J gene is TRBJ2-2, the V gene TRBV19; 11 bases map to TRBD2. This CDR3 contains 16 residues. CDR1 is LNHDA, CDR2 SQIVND, per germline (reference sequence). V lost 5 bases to trimming and J lost 4 bases; unmatched junction nucleotides: 6. The CDR3 is CASSPSSGGTTGELFF. CDR3 nucleotides: TGTGCCAGTAGTCCCTCTAGCGGGGGGACCACCGGGGAGCTGTTTTTT.